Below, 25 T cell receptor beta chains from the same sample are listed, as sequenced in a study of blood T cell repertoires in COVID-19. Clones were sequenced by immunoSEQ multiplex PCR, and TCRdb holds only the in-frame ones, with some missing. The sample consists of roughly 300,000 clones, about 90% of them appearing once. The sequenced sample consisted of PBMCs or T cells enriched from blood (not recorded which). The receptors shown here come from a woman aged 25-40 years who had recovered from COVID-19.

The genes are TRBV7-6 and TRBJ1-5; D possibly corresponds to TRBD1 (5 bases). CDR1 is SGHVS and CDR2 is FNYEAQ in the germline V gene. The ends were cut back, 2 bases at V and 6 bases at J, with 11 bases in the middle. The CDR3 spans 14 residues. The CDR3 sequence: CASSLWQGGQPQHF. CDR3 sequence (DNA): TGTGCCAGCAGCTTATGGCAGGGCGGTCAGCCCCAGCATTTT.

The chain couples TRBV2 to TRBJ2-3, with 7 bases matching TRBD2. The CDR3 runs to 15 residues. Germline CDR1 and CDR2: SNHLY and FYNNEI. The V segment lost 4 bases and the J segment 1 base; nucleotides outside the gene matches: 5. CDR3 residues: CASSVERGGTDTQYF. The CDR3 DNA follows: TGTGCCAGCAGTGTAGAGCGGGGAGGCACAGATACGCAGTATTTT.

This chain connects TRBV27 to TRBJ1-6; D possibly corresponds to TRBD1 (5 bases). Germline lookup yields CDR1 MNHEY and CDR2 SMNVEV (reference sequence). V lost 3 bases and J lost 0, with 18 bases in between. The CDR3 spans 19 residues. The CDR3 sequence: CASSLDRRQGSSYNSPLHF. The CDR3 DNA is TGTGCCAGCAGTTTGGATCGCCGGCAGGGAAGCTCCTATAATTCACCCCTCCACTTT.

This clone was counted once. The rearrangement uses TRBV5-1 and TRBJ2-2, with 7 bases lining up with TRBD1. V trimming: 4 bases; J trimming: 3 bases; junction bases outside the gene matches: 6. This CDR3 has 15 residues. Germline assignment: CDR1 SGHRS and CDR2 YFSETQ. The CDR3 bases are TGCGCCAGCAGCGTCAGGGGGTCGGACACCGGGGAGCTGTTTTTT. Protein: CASSVRGSDTGELFF.

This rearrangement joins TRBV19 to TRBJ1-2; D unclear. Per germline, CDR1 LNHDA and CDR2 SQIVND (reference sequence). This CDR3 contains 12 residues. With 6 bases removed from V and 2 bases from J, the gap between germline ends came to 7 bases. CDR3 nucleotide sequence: TGTGCCAGTAGCACGAGAAACTATGGCTACACCTTC. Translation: CASSTRNYGYTF.

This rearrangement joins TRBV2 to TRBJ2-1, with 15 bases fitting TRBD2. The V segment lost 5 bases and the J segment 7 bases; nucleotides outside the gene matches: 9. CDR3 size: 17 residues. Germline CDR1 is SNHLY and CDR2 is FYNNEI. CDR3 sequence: CASSPPGTSGGPNEQFF. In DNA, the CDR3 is TGTGCCAGCAGTCCCCCGGGGACTAGCGGGGGGCCTAATGAGCAGTTCTTC.

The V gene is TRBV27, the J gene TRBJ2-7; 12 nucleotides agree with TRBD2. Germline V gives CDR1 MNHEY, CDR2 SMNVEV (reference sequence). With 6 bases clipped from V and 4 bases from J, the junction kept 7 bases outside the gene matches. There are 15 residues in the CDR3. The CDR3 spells CASRLAGGWSYEQYF. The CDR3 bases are TGTGCCAGCAGACTAGCGGGGGGCTGGTCGTACGAGCAGTACTTC.

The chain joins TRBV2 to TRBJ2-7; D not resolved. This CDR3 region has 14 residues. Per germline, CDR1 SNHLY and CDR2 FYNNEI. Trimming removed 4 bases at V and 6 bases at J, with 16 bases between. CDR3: CASSVDSTFREQYF. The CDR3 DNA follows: TGTGCCAGCAGTGTTGACTCCACCTTCCGCGAGCAGTACTTC.

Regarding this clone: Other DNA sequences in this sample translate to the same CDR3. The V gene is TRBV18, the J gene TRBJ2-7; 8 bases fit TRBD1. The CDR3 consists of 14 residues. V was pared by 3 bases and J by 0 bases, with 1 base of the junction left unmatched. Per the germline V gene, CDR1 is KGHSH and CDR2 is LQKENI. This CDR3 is CASSPGTGSYEQYF. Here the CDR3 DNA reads TGTGCCAGCTCACCTGGGACAGGCTCCTACGAGCAGTACTTC. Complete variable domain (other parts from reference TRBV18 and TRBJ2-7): NAGVMQNPRHLVRRRGQEARLRCSPMKGHSHVYWYRQLPEEGLKFMVYLQKENIIDESGMPKERFSAEFPKEGPSILRIQQVVRGDSAAYFCASSPGTGSYEQYFGPGTRLTVT.

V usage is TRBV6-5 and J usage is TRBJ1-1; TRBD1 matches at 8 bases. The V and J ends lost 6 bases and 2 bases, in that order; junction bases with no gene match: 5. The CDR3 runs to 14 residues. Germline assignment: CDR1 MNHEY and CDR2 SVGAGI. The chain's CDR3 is CASRDRETNTEAFF. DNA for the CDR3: TGTGCCAGCAGGGACAGGGAGACAAACACTGAAGCTTTCTTT.

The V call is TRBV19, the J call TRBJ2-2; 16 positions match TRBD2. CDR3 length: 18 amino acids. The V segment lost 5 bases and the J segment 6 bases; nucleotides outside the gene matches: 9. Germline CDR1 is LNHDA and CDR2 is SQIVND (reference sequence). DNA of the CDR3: TGTGCCAGTAGTGTGGGACTAGCGGGGGGGCCTTTCCCCGGGGAGCTGTTTTTT. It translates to CASSVGLAGGPFPGELFF.

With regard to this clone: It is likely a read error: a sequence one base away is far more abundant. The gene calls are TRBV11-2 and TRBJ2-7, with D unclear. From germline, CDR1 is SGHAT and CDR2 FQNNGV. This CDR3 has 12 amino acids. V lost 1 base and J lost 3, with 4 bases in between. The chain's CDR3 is CASSLGVYEQYF. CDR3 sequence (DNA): TGTGCCAGCAGCTTAGGAGTCTACGAGCAGTACTTC.

The CDR3 is CASSFRGGSEQYF. The CDR3 DNA sequence: TGCGCCAGCAGCTTCAGAGGGGGCAGCGAGCAGTACTTC. The chain couples TRBV5-1 to TRBJ2-7; 7 bases align to TRBD1. Germline V CDR1 and CDR2: SGHRS, YFSETQ. This CDR3 is built from 13 residues. Trimming took 2 bases from V and 6 from J; bases not matched to a gene: 5.

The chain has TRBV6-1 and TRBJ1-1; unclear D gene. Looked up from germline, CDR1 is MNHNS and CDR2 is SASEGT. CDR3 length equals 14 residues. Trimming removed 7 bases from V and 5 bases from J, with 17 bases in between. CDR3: CASNPPGGETEAFF. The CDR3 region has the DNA TGTGCCAGCAACCCCCCCGGCGGTGAAACTGAAGCTTTCTTT.

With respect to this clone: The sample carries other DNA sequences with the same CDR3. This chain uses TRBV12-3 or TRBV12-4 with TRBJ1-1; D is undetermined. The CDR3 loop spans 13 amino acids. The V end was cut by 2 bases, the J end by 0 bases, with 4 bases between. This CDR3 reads CASSLTVNTEAFF. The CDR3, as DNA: TGTGCCAGCAGTTTAACGGTGAACACTGAAGCTTTCTTT.

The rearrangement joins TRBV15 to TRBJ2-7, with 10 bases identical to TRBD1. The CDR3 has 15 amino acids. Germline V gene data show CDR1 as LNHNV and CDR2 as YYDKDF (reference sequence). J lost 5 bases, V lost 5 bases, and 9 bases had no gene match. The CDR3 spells CATSPRGQGYDEQYF. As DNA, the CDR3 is TGTGCCACCAGCCCGCGGGGACAGGGGTACGACGAGCAGTACTTC.

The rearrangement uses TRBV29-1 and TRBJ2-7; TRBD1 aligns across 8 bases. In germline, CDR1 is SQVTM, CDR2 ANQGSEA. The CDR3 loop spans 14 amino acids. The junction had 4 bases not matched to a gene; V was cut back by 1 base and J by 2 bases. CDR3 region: CSVEGTGRPYEQYF. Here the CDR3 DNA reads TGCAGCGTTGAAGGGACAGGGCGGCCCTACGAGCAGTACTTC.

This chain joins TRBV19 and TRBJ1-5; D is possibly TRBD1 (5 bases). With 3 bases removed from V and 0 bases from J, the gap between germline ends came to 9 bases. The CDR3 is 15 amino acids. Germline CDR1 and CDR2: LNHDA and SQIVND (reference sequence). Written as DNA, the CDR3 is TGTGCCAGTAGTATCCAGACAGATAGCAATCAGCCCCAGCATTTT. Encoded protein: CASSIQTDSNQPQHF. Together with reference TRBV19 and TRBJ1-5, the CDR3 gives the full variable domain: DGGITQSPKYLFRKEGQNVTLSCEQNLNHDAMYWYRQDPGQGLRLIYYSQIVNDFQKGDIAEGYSVSREKKESFPLTVTSAQKNPTAFYLCASSIQTDSNQPQHFGDGTRLSIL.

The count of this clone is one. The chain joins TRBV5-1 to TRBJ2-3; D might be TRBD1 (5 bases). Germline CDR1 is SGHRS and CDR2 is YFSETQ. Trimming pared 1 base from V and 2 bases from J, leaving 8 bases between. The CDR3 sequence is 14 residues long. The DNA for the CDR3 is TGCGCCAGCAGCTTGCAGGACATCACAGATACGCAGTATTTT. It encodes CASSLQDITDTQYF.

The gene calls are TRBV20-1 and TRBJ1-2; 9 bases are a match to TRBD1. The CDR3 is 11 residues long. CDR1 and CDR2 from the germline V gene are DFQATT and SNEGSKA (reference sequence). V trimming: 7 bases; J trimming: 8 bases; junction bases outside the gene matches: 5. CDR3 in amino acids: CSDATGGGYTF. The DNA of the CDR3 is TGCAGTGACGCGACAGGGGGAGGCTACACCTTC.

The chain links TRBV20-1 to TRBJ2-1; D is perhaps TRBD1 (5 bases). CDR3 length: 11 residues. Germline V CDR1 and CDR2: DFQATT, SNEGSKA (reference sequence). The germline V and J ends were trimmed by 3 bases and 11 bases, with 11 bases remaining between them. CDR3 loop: CSASPGNQQFF. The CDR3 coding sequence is TGCAGTGCTAGCCCAGGGAACCAGCAGTTCTTC.

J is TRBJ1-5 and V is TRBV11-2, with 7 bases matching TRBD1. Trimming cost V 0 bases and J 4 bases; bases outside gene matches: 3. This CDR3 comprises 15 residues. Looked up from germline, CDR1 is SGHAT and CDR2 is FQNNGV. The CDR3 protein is CASSLDGTANQPQHF. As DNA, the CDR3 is TGTGCCAGCAGCTTAGACGGGACAGCTAATCAGCCCCAGCATTTT.

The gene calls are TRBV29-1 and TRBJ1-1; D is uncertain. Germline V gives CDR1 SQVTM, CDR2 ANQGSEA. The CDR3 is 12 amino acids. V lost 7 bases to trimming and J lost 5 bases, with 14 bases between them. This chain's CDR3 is CSGLTAGTEAFF. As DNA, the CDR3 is TGCAGCGGCCTAACTGCGGGAACTGAAGCTTTCTTT.

The CDR3 sequence is CAISGQGDGNEQFF. The CDR3 DNA sequence: TGTGCCATCAGTGGACAGGGGGATGGCAATGAGCAGTTCTTC. The genes are TRBV10-3 and TRBJ2-1; TRBD1 agrees at 9 bases. Germline V gene sequence: CDR1 ENHRY, CDR2 SYGVKD. The CDR3 extends over 14 amino acids. J was trimmed by 6 bases and V by 4 bases; bases with no gene match: 4.

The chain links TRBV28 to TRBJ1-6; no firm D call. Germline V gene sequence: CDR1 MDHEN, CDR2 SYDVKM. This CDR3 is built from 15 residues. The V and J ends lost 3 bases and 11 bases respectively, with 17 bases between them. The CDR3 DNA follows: TGTGCCAGCAGTTTTGGGGTCGGGTCGGGAACACCCCTCCACTTT. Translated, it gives CASSFGVGSGTPLHF.